The clone carrying this TCR beta chain was counted ten times or more. Its antigen is still unknown. The source of the sample is a study of CD8 T cells in ankylosing spondylitis. The CDR3 spans 15 residues. Trimming removed 1 base from V and 0 bases from J, with 5 bases in between. From germline, CDR1 is SGHRS and CDR2 YFSETQ. Quantitative 5'-RACE with molecular barcodes produced the TCR beta libraries. Using its own MiXCR run on the 5' RACE reads, TCRdb lists one record per CDR3 protein. The sample comprises fewer than 550,000 distinct CDR3 sequences, under 5.5% of which are singletons, and 3.5% rests with the top ten. Notes on the study in general: Seemingly distinctive of ankylosing spondylitis blood was a TCR beta motif formed by eight highly homologous variants. The disease-linked clones had a CD8+ phenotype and low blood frequencies. Some motif variants had been reported before (in reactive arthritis synovial fluid and blood). In ankylosing spondylitis patients, matched synovial fluid reportedly showed significant enrichment of disease-linked clones.

The chain couples TRBV5-1 to TRBJ1-6; no firm D call. Sequenced sample: blood, either unsorted or a sorted T cell fraction (not recorded which). The TCR originated in a male donor with ankylosing spondylitis. The CDR3: CASSLFSSYNSPLHF. The CDR3 DNA sequence: TGCGCCAGCAGCTTGTTTAGCTCCTATAATTCACCCCTCCACTTT.